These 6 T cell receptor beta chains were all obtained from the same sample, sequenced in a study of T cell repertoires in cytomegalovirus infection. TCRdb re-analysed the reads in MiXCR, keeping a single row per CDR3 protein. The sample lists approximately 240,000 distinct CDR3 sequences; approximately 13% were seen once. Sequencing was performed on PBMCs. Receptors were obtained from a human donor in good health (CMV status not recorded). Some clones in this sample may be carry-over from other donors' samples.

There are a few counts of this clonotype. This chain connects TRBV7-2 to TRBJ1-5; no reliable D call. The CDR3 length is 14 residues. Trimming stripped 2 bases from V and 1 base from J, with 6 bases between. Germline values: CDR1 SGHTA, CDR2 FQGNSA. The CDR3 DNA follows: TGTGCCAGCAGCTTAAGGCAAAGCAATCAGCCCCAGCATTTT. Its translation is CASSLRQSNQPQHF.

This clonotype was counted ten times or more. Written as DNA, the CDR3 is TGTGCCAGCACCGTCGATGGGGCCACCGCGAACACCGGGGAGCTGTTTTTT. Protein: CASTVDGATANTGELFF. The V and J genes are TRBV7-2 and TRBJ2-2, with a weak D call TRBD1 (5 bases). V lost 7 bases, J lost 0 bases, and 18 bases lay in between. CDR1 and CDR2 (germline): SGHTA, FQGNSA. This CDR3 spans 17 amino acids.

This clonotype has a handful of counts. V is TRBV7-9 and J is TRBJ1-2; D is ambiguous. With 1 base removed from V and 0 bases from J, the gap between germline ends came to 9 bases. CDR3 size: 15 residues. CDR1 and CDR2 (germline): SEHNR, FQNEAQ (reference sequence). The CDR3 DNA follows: TGTGCCAGCAGCTTAGTTGGAGGCTCTAACTATGGCTACACCTTC. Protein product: CASSLVGGSNYGYTF. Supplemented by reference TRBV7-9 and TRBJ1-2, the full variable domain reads DTGVSQNPRHKITKRGQNVTFRCDPISEHNRLYWYRQTLGQGPEFLTYFQNEAQLEKSRLLSDRFSAERPKGSFSTLEIQRTEQGDSAMYLCASSLVGGSNYGYTFGSGTRLTVV.

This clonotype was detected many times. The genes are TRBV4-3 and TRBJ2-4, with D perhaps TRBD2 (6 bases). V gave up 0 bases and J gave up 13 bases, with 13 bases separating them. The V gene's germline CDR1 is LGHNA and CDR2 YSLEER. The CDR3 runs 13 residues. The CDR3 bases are TGCGCCAGCAGCCAAGATCCGCGGGGCGGCCAGTACTTC. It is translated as CASSQDPRGGQYF.

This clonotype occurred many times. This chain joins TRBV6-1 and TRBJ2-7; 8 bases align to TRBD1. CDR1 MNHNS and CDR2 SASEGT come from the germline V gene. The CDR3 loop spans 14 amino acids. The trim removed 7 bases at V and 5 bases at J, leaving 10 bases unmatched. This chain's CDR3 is CASTPTWGQDEQYF. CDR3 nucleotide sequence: TGTGCCAGCACCCCCACGTGGGGACAGGACGAGCAGTACTTC.

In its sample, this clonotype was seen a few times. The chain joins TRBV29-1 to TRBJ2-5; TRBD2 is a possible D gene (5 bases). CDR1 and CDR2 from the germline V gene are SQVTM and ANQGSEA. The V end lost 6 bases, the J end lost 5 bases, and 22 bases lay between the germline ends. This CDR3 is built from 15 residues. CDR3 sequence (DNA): TGCAGCGTCGCGCGCGCCAGCGGTTTATTGGAGACCCAGTACTTC. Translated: CSVARASGLLETQYF. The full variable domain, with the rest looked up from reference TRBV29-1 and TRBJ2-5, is SAVISQKPSRDICQRGTSLTIQCQVDSQVTMMFWYRQQPGQSLTLIATANQGSEATYESGFVIDKFPISRPNLTFSTLTVSNMSPEDSSIYLCSVARASGLLETQYFGPGTRLLVL.